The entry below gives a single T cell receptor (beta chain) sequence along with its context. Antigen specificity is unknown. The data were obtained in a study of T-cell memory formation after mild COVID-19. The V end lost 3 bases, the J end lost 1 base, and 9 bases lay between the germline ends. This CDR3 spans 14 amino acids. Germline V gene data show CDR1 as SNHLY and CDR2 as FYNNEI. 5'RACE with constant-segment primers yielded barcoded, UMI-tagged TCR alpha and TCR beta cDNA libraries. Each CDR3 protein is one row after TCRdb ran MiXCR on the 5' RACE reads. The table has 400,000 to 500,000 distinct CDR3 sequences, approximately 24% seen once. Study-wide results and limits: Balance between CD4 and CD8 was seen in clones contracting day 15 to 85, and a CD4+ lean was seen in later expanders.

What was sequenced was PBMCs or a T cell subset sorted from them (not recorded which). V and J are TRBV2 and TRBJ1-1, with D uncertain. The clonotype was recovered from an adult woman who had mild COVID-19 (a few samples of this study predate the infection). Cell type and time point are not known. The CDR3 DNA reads TGTGCCAGCAGTGACTCAGGACCGAACACTGAAGCTTTCTTT. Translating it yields CASSDSGPNTEAFF.